This T cell receptor (beta chain) is drawn from a study of T-cell reconstitution after alpha-beta-depleted transplantation in children. This clonotype has a count of ten or more. The CDR3 length is 16 residues. V dropped 3 bases and J dropped 6 bases, with 17 bases sitting between them. This sample's TCRbeta library carried unique molecular identifier barcodes. TCRdb re-called the PCR reads with MiXCR, one entry per CDR3 protein. The sample holds 150,000 to 200,000 distinct CDR3 sequences; less than 8% are singletons and the top ten take over 2.5%. The specimen was PBMCs from the stem cell graft donor, collected from the stem cell graft. This TCR came from a human donor who donated a stem cell graft to a child with Wiskott-Aldrich syndrome. The chain links TRBV12-3 or TRBV12-4 to TRBJ1-4, with D unresolved. CDR3 protein: CASSFPMGGRYEKLFF. CDR3 DNA sequence: TGTGCCAGCAGTTTTCCCATGGGAGGACGGTATGAAAAACTGTTTTTT.